What follows are 8 T cell receptor beta chains derived from one specimen sequenced in a study of blood T cell repertoires in COVID-19. The protocol was immunoSEQ multiplex PCR, while the TCRdb copy is restricted to in-frame clones and leaves out a portion. The table lists tens of thousands of clones, over 80% of them singletons. Specimen: peripheral blood. The receptors were sampled from an elderly man with active COVID-19.

The V call is TRBV11-3, the J call TRBJ2-1; weak D call: TRBD1 (6 bases). Trimming pared 6 bases from V and 4 bases from J, leaving 10 bases between. The germline V gene encodes CDR1 SGHNT and CDR2 YENEEA. The CDR3 contains 13 residues. CDR3 in DNA: TGTGCCAGCAGTTCCCAGGGGTACAATGAGCAGTTCTTC. This codes for CASSSQGYNEQFF.

This clone has more than one count but fewer than ten. This chain connects TRBV19 to TRBJ2-1, with 7 bases identical to TRBD1. V shed 4 bases and J 0 bases; nucleotides not matched to a gene: 3. Germline V lookup: CDR1 LNHDA, CDR2 SQIVND (reference sequence). The CDR3 sequence is 15 residues long. The CDR3 DNA reads as TGTGCCAGTAGTACAGACAGGGTCTCCTACAATGAGCAGTTCTTC. It is translated as CASSTDRVSYNEQFF.

The rearrangement uses TRBV5-1 and TRBJ1-5; D is perhaps TRBD1 (5 bases). V was pared by 0 bases and J by 2 bases, with 12 bases between. The germline CDR1 and CDR2 sequences are SGHRS and YFSETQ. This CDR3 has 16 residues. The CDR3 sequence: CASSLEAGRRNQPQHF. The DNA for the CDR3 is TGCGCCAGCAGCTTGGAAGCGGGGCGACGCAATCAGCCCCAGCATTTT.

CDR3 in DNA: TGTGCCAGCAGGCGATCCGGGACTAGCGTGTCAGATACGCAGTATTTT. Its protein is CASRRSGTSVSDTQYF. The rearrangement joins TRBV27 to TRBJ2-3; 10 positions match TRBD2. V lost 6 bases, J lost 4 bases, and 10 bases stayed unmatched. The CDR3 length is 16 residues. CDR1 and CDR2 from the germline V gene are MNHEY and SMNVEV (reference sequence).

V is TRBV21-1 and J is TRBJ2-7; TRBD1, the D gene given by the table, was not confirmed from the DNA. TRBV21-1 is a listed pseudogene. The CDR3 totals 13 residues. CDR3 sequence reads: CASGRQGPYEQYF. The CDR3 bases are TGTGCCAGCGGGCGACAGGGGCCTTACGAGCAGTACTTC.

V and J are TRBV11-2 and TRBJ2-3, with 11 bases matching TRBD2. Trimming took 2 bases from V and 4 from J; bases not matched to a gene: 5. CDR1 is SGHAT, CDR2 FQNNGV, per germline. The CDR3 spans 16 residues. CDR3 sequence: CASSLRLAGPADTQYF. The CDR3 coding sequence is TGTGCCAGCAGCTTAAGACTAGCGGGACCCGCAGATACGCAGTATTTT.

This chain links TRBV19 with TRBJ2-7; D ambiguous. Germline V gene lookup returns CDR1 LNHDA and CDR2 SQIVND (reference sequence). The V gene lost 1 base and the J gene lost 4 bases, with 11 bases spanning the gap. The CDR3 totals 14 residues. CDR3 protein: CASSIGPSVYEQYF. In nucleotides, the CDR3 is TGTGCCAGTAGTATAGGGCCGTCAGTGTACGAGCAGTACTTC.

The chain links TRBV7-6 to TRBJ2-1; 7 nucleotides line up with TRBD1. V was pared by 5 bases and J by 3 bases, with 10 bases of the junction left unmatched. The CDR3 loop spans 16 amino acids. In germline, CDR1 is SGHVS, CDR2 FNYEAQ. The CDR3 region is CASSQTGTGVYNEQFF. The CDR3 DNA reads as TGTGCCAGCAGCCAAACCGGAACAGGGGTCTACAATGAGCAGTTCTTC.